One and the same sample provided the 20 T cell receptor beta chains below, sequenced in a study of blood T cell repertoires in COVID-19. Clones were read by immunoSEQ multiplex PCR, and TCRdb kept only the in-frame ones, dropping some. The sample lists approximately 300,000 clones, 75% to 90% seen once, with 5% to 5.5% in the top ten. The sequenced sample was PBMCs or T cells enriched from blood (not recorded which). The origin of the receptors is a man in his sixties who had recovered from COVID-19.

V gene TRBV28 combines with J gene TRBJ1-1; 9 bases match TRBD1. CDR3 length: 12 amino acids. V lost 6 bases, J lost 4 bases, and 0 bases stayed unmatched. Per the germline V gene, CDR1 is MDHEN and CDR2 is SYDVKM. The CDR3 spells CASRTGGTEAFF. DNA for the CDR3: TGTGCCAGCAGGACAGGGGGCACTGAAGCTTTCTTT.

CDR3 loop: CASSLLSSYGYTF. In DNA form, the CDR3 reads TGTGCCAGCAGCTTATTGAGTAGCTATGGCTACACCTTC. The rearrangement links TRBV7-9 to TRBJ1-2, with unresolved D. The CDR3 length is 13 residues. V lost 2 bases and J 4 bases, leaving 8 bases between the germline ends. CDR1 is SEHNR and CDR2 is FQNEAQ in the germline V gene (reference sequence). The full variable domain, its missing parts supplied by reference TRBV7-9 and TRBJ1-2, is DTGVSQNPRHKITKRGQNVTFRCDPISEHNRLYWYRQTLGQGPEFLTYFQNEAQLEKSRLLSDRFSAERPKGSFSTLEIQRTEQGDSAMYLCASSLLSSYGYTFGSGTRLTVV.

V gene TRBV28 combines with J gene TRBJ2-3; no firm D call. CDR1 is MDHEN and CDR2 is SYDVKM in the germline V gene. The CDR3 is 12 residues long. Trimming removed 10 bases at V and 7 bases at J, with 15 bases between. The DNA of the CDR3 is TGTGCCACTCACGGTGGTATGTATACGCAGTATTTT. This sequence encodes CATHGGMYTQYF.

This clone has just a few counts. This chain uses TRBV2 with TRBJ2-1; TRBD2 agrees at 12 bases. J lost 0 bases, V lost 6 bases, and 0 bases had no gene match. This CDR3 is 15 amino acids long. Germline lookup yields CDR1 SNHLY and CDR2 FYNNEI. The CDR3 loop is CASRTSGSSYNEQFF. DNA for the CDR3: TGTGCCAGCAGGACTAGCGGGAGCTCCTACAATGAGCAGTTCTTC.

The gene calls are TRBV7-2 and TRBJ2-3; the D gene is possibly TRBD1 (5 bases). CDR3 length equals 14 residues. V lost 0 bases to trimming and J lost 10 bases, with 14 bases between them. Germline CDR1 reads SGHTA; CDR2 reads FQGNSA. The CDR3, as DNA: TGTGCCAGCAGCTTAGCGGGCAGGGAAAAGGCGCAGTATTTT. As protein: CASSLAGREKAQYF.

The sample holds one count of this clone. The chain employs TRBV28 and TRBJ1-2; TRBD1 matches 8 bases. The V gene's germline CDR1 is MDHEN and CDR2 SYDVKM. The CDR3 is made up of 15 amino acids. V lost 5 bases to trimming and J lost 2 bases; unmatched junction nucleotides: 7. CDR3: CASSRPGTGNYGYTF. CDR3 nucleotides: TGTGCCAGCAGTCGACCCGGGACAGGCAACTATGGCTACACCTTC.

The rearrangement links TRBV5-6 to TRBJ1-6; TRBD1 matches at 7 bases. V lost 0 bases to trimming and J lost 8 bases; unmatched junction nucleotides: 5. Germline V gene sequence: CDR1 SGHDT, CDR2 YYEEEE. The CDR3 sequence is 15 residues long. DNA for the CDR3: TGTGCCAGCAGCTTGGAGAGACAGGGAGATTCACCCCTCCACTTT. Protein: CASSLERQGDSPLHF.

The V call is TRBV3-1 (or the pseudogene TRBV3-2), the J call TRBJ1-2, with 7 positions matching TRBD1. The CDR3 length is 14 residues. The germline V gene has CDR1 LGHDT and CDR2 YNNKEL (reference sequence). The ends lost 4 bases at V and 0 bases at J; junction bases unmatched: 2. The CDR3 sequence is CASSRDRANYGYTF. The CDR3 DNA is TGTGCCAGCAGCCGGGACAGAGCTAACTATGGCTACACCTTC.

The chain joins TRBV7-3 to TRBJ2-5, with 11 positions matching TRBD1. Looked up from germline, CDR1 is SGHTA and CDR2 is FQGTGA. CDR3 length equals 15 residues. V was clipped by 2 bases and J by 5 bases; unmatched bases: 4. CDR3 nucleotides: TGTGCCAGCAGCTTAGGGACAGGGGGGATCGAGACCCAGTACTTC. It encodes CASSLGTGGIETQYF.

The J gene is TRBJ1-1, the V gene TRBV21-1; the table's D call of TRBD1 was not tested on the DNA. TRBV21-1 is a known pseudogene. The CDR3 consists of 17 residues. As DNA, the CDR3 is TGTGCCAGGACTATCCGGGACAGGGGGCTGCAGAAGACTGAAGCTTTCTTT. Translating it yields CARTIRDRGLQKTEAFF.

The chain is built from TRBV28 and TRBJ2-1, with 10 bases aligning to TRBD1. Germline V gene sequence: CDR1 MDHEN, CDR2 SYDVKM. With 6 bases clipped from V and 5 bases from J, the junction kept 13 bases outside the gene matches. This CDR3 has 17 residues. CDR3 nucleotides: TGTGCCAGCAGCCAAACCTCCGGGACAGGGGTGGACAATGAGCAGTTCTTC. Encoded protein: CASSQTSGTGVDNEQFF. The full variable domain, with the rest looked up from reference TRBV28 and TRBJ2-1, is DVKVTQSSRYLVKRTGEKVFLECVQDMDHENMFWYRQDPGLGLRLIYFSYDVKMKEKGDIPEGYSVSREKKERFSLILESASTNQTSMYLCASSQTSGTGVDNEQFFGPGTRLTVL.

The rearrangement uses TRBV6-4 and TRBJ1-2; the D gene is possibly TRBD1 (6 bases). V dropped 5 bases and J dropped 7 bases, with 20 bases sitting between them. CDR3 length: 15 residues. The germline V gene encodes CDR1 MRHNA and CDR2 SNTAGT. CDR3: CASSPTLQGIGGYTF. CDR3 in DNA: TGTGCCAGCAGTCCGACTCTACAGGGTATAGGTGGCTACACCTTC.

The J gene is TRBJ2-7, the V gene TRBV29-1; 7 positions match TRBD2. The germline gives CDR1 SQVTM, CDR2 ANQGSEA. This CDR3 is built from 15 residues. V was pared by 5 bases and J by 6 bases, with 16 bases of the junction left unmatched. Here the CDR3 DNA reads TGCAGCGTTCGTTCCGGTGGCGGGAGTGCTGCCGAGCAGTACTTC. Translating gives CSVRSGGGSAAEQYF.

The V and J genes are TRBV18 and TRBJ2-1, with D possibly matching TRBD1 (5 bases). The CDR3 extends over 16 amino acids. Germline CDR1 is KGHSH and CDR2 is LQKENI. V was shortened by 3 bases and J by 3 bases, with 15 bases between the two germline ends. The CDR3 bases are TGTGCCAGCTCACCGACCCAGGGTAACTACTACAATGAGCAGTTCTTC. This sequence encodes CASSPTQGNYYNEQFF.

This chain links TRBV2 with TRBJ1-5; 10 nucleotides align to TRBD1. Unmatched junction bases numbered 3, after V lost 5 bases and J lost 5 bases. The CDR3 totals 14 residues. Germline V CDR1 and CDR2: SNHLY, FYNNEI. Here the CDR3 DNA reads TGTGCCAGCAGTACCGGGACAGGGGATCAGCCCCAGCATTTT. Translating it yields CASSTGTGDQPQHF.

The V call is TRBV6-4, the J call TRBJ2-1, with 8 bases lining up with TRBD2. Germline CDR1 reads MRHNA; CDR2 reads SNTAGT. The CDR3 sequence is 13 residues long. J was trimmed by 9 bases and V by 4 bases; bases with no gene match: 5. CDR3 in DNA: TGTGCCAGCAGTGCAGCGGGAGTGGGTGAGCAGTTCTTC. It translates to CASSAAGVGEQFF.

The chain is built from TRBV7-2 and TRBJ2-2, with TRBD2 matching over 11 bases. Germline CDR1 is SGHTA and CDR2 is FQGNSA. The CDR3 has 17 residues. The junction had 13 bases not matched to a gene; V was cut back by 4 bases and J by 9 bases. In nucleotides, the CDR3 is TGTGCCAGCAGCTCCCAGCGGGTAGCGGGAGGGTACCGGGAGCTGTTTTTT. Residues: CASSSQRVAGGYRELFF. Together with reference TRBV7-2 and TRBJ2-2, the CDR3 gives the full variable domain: GAGVSQSPSNKVTEKGKDVELRCDPISGHTALYWYRQSLGQGLEFLIYFQGNSAPDKSGLPSDRFSAERTGGSVSTLTIQRTQQEDSAVYLCASSSQRVAGGYRELFFGEGSRLTVL.

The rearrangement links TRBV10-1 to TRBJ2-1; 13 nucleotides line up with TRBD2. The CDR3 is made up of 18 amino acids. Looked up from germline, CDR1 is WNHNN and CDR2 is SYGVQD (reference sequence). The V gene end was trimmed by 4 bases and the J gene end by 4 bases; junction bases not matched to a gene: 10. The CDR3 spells CASSVKDGLAGDYNEQFF. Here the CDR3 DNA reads TGCGCCAGCAGTGTAAAAGATGGACTAGCGGGAGATTACAATGAGCAGTTCTTC.

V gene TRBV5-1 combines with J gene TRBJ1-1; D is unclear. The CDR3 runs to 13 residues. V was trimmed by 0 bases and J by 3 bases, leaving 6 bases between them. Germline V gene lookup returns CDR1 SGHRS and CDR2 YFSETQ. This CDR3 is CASSLVADTEAFF. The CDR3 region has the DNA TGCGCCAGCAGCTTGGTTGCGGACACTGAAGCTTTCTTT.

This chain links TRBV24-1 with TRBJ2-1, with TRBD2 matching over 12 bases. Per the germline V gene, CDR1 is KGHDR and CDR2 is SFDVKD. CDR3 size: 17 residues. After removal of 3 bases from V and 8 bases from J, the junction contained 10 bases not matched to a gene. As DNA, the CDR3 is TGTGCCACCAGTGATGCTAGCGGGAGGGAGGGTTTCGATGAGCAGTTCTTC. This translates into CATSDASGREGFDEQFF.